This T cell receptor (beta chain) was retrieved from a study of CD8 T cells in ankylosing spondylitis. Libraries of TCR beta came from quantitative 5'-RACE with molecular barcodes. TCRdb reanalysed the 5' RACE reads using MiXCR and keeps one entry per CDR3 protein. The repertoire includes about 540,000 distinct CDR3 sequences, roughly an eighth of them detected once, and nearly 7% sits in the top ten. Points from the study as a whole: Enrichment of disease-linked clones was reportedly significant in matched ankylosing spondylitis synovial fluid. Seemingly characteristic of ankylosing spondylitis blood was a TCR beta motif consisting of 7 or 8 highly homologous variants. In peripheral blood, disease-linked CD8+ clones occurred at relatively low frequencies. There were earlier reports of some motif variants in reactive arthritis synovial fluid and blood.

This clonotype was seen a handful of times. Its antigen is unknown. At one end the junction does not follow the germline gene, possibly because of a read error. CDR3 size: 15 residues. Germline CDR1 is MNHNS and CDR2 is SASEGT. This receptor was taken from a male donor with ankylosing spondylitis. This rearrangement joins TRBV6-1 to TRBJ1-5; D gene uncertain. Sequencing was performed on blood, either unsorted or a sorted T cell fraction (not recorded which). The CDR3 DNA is TGTGCCAGCAGCCCCGGCCATAGGCGCAAACAGCCCCAGCATTTT. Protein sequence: CASSPGHRRKQPQHF.